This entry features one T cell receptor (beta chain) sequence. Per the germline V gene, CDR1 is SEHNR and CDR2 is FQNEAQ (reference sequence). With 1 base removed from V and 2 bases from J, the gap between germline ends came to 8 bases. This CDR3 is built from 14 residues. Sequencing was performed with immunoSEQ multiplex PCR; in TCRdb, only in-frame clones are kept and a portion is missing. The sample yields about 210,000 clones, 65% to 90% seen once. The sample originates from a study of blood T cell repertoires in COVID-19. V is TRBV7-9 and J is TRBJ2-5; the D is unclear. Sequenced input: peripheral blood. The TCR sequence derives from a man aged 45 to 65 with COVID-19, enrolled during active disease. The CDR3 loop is CASSLGHRQETQYF. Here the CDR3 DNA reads TGTGCCAGCAGCTTAGGACACAGACAAGAGACCCAGTACTTC.